Each of the 20 T cell receptor beta chains below was sequenced from the same sample in a study of regulatory T cells in long-lasting Graves disease. With iRepertoire HTBI primers and Arm-PCR of CDR3 regions, TCR beta libraries were built. TCRdb re-called the multiplex PCR reads through MiXCR, storing one row per CDR3 protein. The sample carries about 460,000 distinct CDR3 sequences, 12% to 15% recorded once. Sample time point: newly diagnosed GD, antithyroid drugs for less than 3 months. PBMC-extracted RNA yielded the TCR library. This sample also belongs to another study, concerning T cells in Graves' hyperthyroidism and ophthalmopathy.

Material: peripheral blood mononuclear cells (PBMCs), obtained at new diagnosis, from a patient treated with antithyroid drugs. The receptors shown here come from a woman between 45 and 65 years old with Graves disease.

The chain carries TRBV18 and TRBJ1-5; TRBD1 might be the D (6 bases). Trimming left V 4 bases short and J 7 bases short, with 17 bases between. The length of the CDR3 is 15 residues. Germline CDR1 KGHSH, CDR2 LQKENI. The CDR3 is CASSRTGTGGQPQHF. The CDR3 nucleotides are TGTGCCAGCTCACGAACAGGGACGGGTGGCCAGCCCCAGCATTTT.

The rearrangement uses TRBV6-5 and TRBJ2-2; D perhaps matches TRBD2 (6 bases). From germline, CDR1 is MNHEY and CDR2 SVGAGI. V was clipped by 1 base and J by 5 bases, with 17 bases between them. The CDR3 extends over 17 amino acids. The CDR3 nucleotides are TGTGCCAGCAGTTACTATCTTGGGGGGAGAGGGACCGGGGAGCTGTTTTTT. Translating it yields CASSYYLGGRGTGELFF.

This clonotype was seen only a few times. The V and J genes are TRBV7-3 and TRBJ2-7, with no clear D. The germline V gene encodes CDR1 SGHTA and CDR2 FQGTGA. Deletions cut 3 bases from V and 3 bases from J, with 15 bases between. The CDR3 spans 15 residues. CDR3 sequence: CASSFQSAGFYEQYF. Written as DNA, the CDR3 is TGTGCCAGCAGCTTTCAGTCGGCAGGTTTCTACGAGCAGTACTTC.

This clonotype was picked up many times. The CDR3 DNA follows: TGCAGTGCAAGATCCGGGACAGGGGTGTCTGGGGCCAACGTCCTGACTTTC. Its protein product is CSARSGTGVSGANVLTF. The chain links TRBV20-1 to TRBJ2-6; 10 nucleotides agree with TRBD1. Per germline, CDR1 DFQATT and CDR2 SNEGSKA (reference sequence). This CDR3 spans 17 amino acids. V shed 6 bases, J shed 1 base, and the junction held 9 bases outside the gene matches.

This clonotype was observed at least ten times. A read error likely explains this, since a far larger clone differs by one base. The genes are TRBV7-9 and TRBJ2-1; D possibly corresponds to TRBD1 (5 bases). Looked up from germline, CDR1 is SEHNR and CDR2 is FQNEAQ (reference sequence). V was cut by 0 bases and J by 10 bases, with 13 bases left in between. CDR3 size: 14 residues. CDR3 residues: CASSLASGPYEQFF. The CDR3, as DNA: TGTGCCAGCAGCTTAGCGTCAGGGCCGTACGAGCAGTTCTTC.

This clonotype was seen repeatedly, ten times or more. V is TRBV27 and J is TRBJ2-7, with a tentative D call TRBD1 (6 bases). This CDR3 is 13 amino acids long. The V and J ends lost 5 bases and 3 bases respectively, with 11 bases between them. Germline values: CDR1 MNHEY, CDR2 SMNVEV (reference sequence). The CDR3 protein is CASSHQGNYEQYF. CDR3 nucleotides: TGTGCCAGCAGTCACCAGGGGAACTACGAGCAGTACTTC.

This clonotype came up many times. J is TRBJ2-3 and V is TRBV14, with TRBD1 matching 7 bases. V dropped 2 bases and J dropped 1; count of bases not matched to a gene: 6. In germline, CDR1 is SGHDN, CDR2 FVKESK. This CDR3 has 16 residues. CDR3 in DNA: TGTGCCAGCAGCCAACCCAGACAGGGTGGCACAGATACGCAGTATTTT. Protein sequence: CASSQPRQGGTDTQYF.

Many counts were recorded for this clonotype. The chain is built from TRBV12-3 or TRBV12-4 and TRBJ2-1; 9 bases agree with TRBD1. V shed 7 bases and J 8 bases; nucleotides not matched to a gene: 9. The CDR3 spans 14 residues. The CDR3 sequence is CASNPRQGEDEQFF. DNA for the CDR3: TGTGCCAGCAACCCTCGACAGGGGGAGGATGAGCAGTTCTTC.

This clonotype was seen many times. The chain combines TRBV24-1 with TRBJ1-5; possible D gene TRBD1, 6 bases. The CDR3 length is 14 residues. Germline-derived CDR1 and CDR2 are KGHDR and SFDVKD. The ends were cut back, 2 bases at V and 2 bases at J, with 6 bases in the middle. The CDR3 protein is CATSDYRGNQPQHF. CDR3 sequence (DNA): TGTGCCACCAGTGATTACAGGGGCAATCAGCCCCAGCATTTT.

The table lists this clonotype with a few counts. The chain uses TRBV5-1 and TRBJ2-6, with D hard to call. This CDR3 has 16 amino acids. V lost 0 bases to trimming and J lost 2 bases, with 9 bases between them. Germline V gene sequence: CDR1 SGHRS, CDR2 YFSETQ. The CDR3 coding sequence is TGCGCCAGCAGCTTGGCCGGGTCTACTGGGGCCAACGTCCTGACTTTC. Protein product: CASSLAGSTGANVLTF.

This clonotype was counted a few times. J is TRBJ1-2 and V is TRBV5-4; 8 nucleotides line up with TRBD1. Germline assignment: CDR1 SGHNT and CDR2 YYREEE (reference sequence). V shed 6 bases and J 7 bases; nucleotides not matched to a gene: 14. CDR3 length: 15 residues. CDR3 sequence: CASNDNRQGFFGYTF. For the CDR3, the DNA is TGTGCCAGCAACGACAATCGACAGGGGTTCTTTGGCTACACCTTC.

At least ten counts were recorded for this clonotype. V usage is TRBV5-1 and J usage is TRBJ2-3; 10 bases line up with TRBD2. The V segment lost 3 bases and the J segment 0 bases; nucleotides outside the gene matches: 7. The V gene's germline CDR1 is SGHRS and CDR2 YFSETQ. The CDR3 spans 17 residues. The CDR3 region has the DNA TGCGCCAGCAGCTCGCTGACTAGCGGGTGGAGCACAGATACGCAGTATTTT. Translated: CASSSLTSGWSTDTQYF.

This clonotype was detected ten times or more. The gene calls are TRBV7-3 and TRBJ1-1; D gene unclear. The CDR3 consists of 15 residues. V lost 6 bases, J lost 1 base, and 15 bases lay in between. The germline CDR1 and CDR2 sequences are SGHTA and FQGTGA. CDR3 nucleotide sequence: TGTGCCAGCAGTTCCCTGCGCACGTCGAACACTGAAGCTTTCTTT. Its translation is CASSSLRTSNTEAFF. Drawing the rest from reference TRBV7-3 and TRBJ1-1, the complete variable domain is GAGVSQTPSNKVTEKGKYVELRCDPISGHTALYWYRQSLGQGPEFLIYFQGTGAADDSGLPNDRFFAVRPEGSVSTLKIQRTERGDSAVYLCASSSLRTSNTEAFFGQGTRLTVV.

This rearrangement joins TRBV14 to TRBJ2-1; D is ambiguous. V lost 6 bases, J lost 5 bases, and 14 bases lay in between. CDR3 length equals 14 residues. In germline, CDR1 is SGHDN, CDR2 FVKESK. The CDR3 reads CASSLTSNHNEQFF. The CDR3 coding sequence is TGTGCCAGCAGTCTGACATCAAATCACAATGAGCAGTTCTTC. The full variable domain, in which reference TRBV14 and TRBJ2-1 provide the parts outside the CDR3, is EAGVTQFPSHSVIEKGQTVTLRCDPISGHDNLYWYRRVMGKEIKFLLHFVKESKQDESGMPNNRFLAERTGGTYSTLKVQPAELEDSGVYFCASSLTSNHNEQFFGPGTRLTVL.

The chain carries TRBV7-3 and TRBJ1-1; D ambiguous. This CDR3 comprises 16 residues. Trimming stripped 5 bases from V and 0 bases from J, with 16 bases between. Germline CDR1 and CDR2: SGHTA and FQGTGA. The CDR3 nucleotides are TGTGCCAGCAGCACGCCGGACTCTGAGGTGAACACTGAAGCTTTCTTT. Translation gives CASSTPDSEVNTEAFF.

This clonotype was seen a handful of times. The genes are TRBV25-1 and TRBJ2-3, with 8 bases identical to TRBD1. After removal of 3 bases from V and 1 base from J, the junction contained 6 bases not matched to a gene. The CDR3 is made up of 16 amino acids. The germline gives CDR1 MGHDK, CDR2 SYGVNS. The CDR3 coding sequence is TGTGCCAGCAGTGAGTCGACAGGGGCCGGCACAGATACGCAGTATTTT. It yields the protein CASSESTGAGTDTQYF. Supplemented by reference TRBV25-1 and TRBJ2-3, the full variable domain reads EADIYQTPRYLVIGTGKKITLECSQTMGHDKMYWYQQDPGMELHLIHYSYGVNSTEKGDLSSESTVSRIRTEHFPLTLESARPSHTSQYLCASSESTGAGTDTQYFGPGTRLTVL.

The sample holds a few counts of this clonotype. The V call is TRBV29-1, the J call TRBJ2-1; maybe TRBD2 (6 bases). CDR3 length equals 11 residues. V was cut by 7 bases and J by 5 bases, with 9 bases left in between. Germline assignment: CDR1 SQVTM and CDR2 ANQGSEA. For the CDR3, the DNA is TGCAGCGGCGGGACCAACAATGAGCAGTTCTTC. This encodes CSGGTNNEQFF.

J is TRBJ2-7 and V is TRBV5-1; 8 nucleotides match TRBD2. CDR3 length: 18 residues. CDR1 is SGHRS and CDR2 is YFSETQ in the germline V gene. The trim removed 0 bases at V and 0 bases at J, leaving 11 bases unmatched. The CDR3 region has the DNA TGCGCCAGCAGCTTGGGACTAGCGCCAGGGCGGAGCTCCTACGAGCAGTACTTC. Its protein is CASSLGLAPGRSSYEQYF. Filled out from reference TRBV5-1 and TRBJ2-7, the complete variable domain reads KAGVTQTPRYLIKTRGQQVTLSCSPISGHRSVSWYQQTPGQGLQFLFEYFSETQRNKGNFPGRFSGRQFSNSRSEMNVSTLELGDSALYLCASSLGLAPGRSSYEQYFGPGTRLTVT.

Details on this clonotype: A read error may explain this, as a much larger clone is one base away. The chain uses TRBV2 and TRBJ2-7; the D is unclear. The CDR3 covers 12 residues. Per germline, CDR1 SNHLY and CDR2 FYNNEI. DNA of the CDR3: TGTGCCAGCAGTGATCTGGGGTTCGAGCAGCACTTC. Protein sequence: CASSDLGFEQHF. Full variable domain (rest looked up from reference TRBV2 and TRBJ2-7): EPEVTQTPSHQVTQMGQEVILRCVPISNHLYFYWYRQILGQKVEFLVSFYNNEISEKSEIFDDQFSVERPDGSNFTLKIRSTKLEDSAMYFCASSDLGFEQHFGPGTRLTVT.

This CDR3 reads CASSPPVTQNTEAFF. Here the CDR3 DNA reads TGTGCCAGCTCACCACCAGTGACGCAAAACACTGAAGCTTTCTTT. This chain links TRBV18 with TRBJ1-1; D is unclear. V lost 0 bases, J lost 2 bases, and 10 bases lay in between. This CDR3 has 15 residues. CDR1 is KGHSH, CDR2 LQKENI, per germline.